The clone carrying this T cell receptor beta chain was seen at least ten times. What it binds is unknown. The data were taken from a study of T cells in Graves' hyperthyroidism and ophthalmopathy. Study conclusions and caveats: Blood shared most expanded thyroid clonotypes above 0.001. Ophthalmopathy cases were set apart from stable hyperthyroidism by a 13 V-J model.

CDR1 is SGDLS, CDR2 YYNGEE, per germline. V was clipped by 3 bases and J by 6 bases; unmatched bases: 5. The CDR3 has 14 amino acids. What was amplified from RNA transcripts were TCR beta CDR3 regions. Using the HTBI primer set, a first-round RT-PCR was run on the TCR CDR3. In TCRdb, the multiplex PCR reads were re-called with MiXCR into one record per CDR3 protein. The sample records under 300,000 distinct CDR3 sequences, 13% being singletons. Orbital computed tomography, thyroid ultrasound, serum thyroxine and TRAb, and clinical symptoms together informed the diagnoses. Around 10 ml fresh peripheral blood yielded the PBMCs.

Sequences were obtained from blood. The chain joins TRBV9 to TRBJ2-3, with 9 positions matching TRBD1. The sequence derives from a woman aged 30 to 39 with Graves' hyperthyroidism that later progressed to Graves' ophthalmopathy. The CDR3: CASSEGTGWDTQYF. Written as DNA, the CDR3 is TGTGCCAGCAGCGAGGGGACAGGGTGGGATACGCAGTATTTT.